A selection of T cell receptor beta chains follows, all from one sample in a study of identical twins. TCRdb fed the 5' RACE reads into MiXCR, producing one record per CDR3 protein. The sample lists a few hundred thousand distinct CDR3 sequences, 10% to 13% occurring once. Sample: memory T cells sorted from blood. All receptors come from a man in his fifties in good health. CDR3s include the opening cysteine and the closing phenylalanine or tryptophan. D genes are given only for firm matches. Part of the rows lack a size; the others show once, few, many or a class for expanded clones.

abundance	d_gene	v_gene	j_gene	CDR3aa	CDR3nt
many	-	TRBV10-3	TRBJ2-1	CAISASYNEQFF	TGTGCCATCAGTGCGTCCTACAATGAGCAGTTCTTC
-	-	TRBV5-5	TRBJ2-2	CASSIQLDTGELFF	TGTGCCAGCAGCATCCAATTGGACACCGGGGAGCTGTTTTTT
few	-	TRBV6-1	TRBJ2-7	CASSKESYEQYF	TGTGCCAGCAGTAAAGAATCCTACGAGCAGTACTTC
many	-	TRBV28	TRBJ1-1	CASSLPETEAFF	TGTGCCAGCAGTTTACCCGAGACTGAAGCTTTCTTT
few	-	TRBV4-2	TRBJ2-7	CASSQGISGIEQYF	TGTGCCAGCAGCCAGGGTATAAGCGGAATCGAGCAGTACTTC
many	TRBD1	TRBV25-1	TRBJ1-4	CASNRGTNEKLFF	TGTGCCAGCAACAGGGGAACTAATGAAAAACTGTTTTTT
-	-	TRBV7-9	TRBJ2-1	CASSSTSGRGSSYNEQFF	TGTGCCAGCAGCTCAACCTCTGGCAGGGGAAGCTCCTACAATGAGCAGTTCTTC
many	-	TRBV20-1	TRBJ1-2	CSAPDQGLDGYTF	TGCAGTGCGCCGGATCAGGGACTTGATGGCTACACCTTC
few	-	TRBV5-1	TRBJ2-7	CASSLHRAGNSYEQYF	TGCGCCAGCAGCTTACACCGAGCGGGTAACTCCTACGAGCAGTACTTC
few	-	TRBV28	TRBJ1-2	CASANKGNYGYTF	TGTGCCAGCGCCAACAAGGGTAACTATGGCTACACCTTC
many	-	TRBV10-3	TRBJ1-1	CAIGSGNTEAFF	TGTGCCATAGGGTCGGGGAACACTGAAGCTTTCTTT
many	-	TRBV20-1	TRBJ2-1	CSAIAAIGTKEQFF	TGCAGTGCTATAGCCGCTATTGGGACCAAAGAGCAGTTCTTC
few	-	TRBV7-9	TRBJ2-7	CASSPLSGEQYF	TGTGCCAGCAGCCCGCTCTCCGGCGAGCAGTACTTC
-	TRBD1	TRBV20-1	TRBJ2-2	CSARVTGATGELFF	TGCAGTGCTAGAGTAACAGGGGCCACCGGGGAGCTGTTTTTT
-	TRBD1	TRBV4-3	TRBJ1-2	CASSQDIGDRGVGGYTF	TGCGCCAGCAGCCAAGATATCGGCGACAGGGGCGTTGGTGGCTACACCTTC
-	-	TRBV4-2	TRBJ1-5	CASSQVGQSNQPQHF	TGTGCCAGCAGCCAAGTGGGTCAAAGCAATCAGCCCCAGCATTTT
-	TRBD1	TRBV7-2	TRBJ2-7	CASSRTGPEQYF	TGTGCCAGCAGCCGGACAGGGCCCGAGCAGTACTTC
-	-	TRBV7-2	TRBJ1-5	CASSLAGGANQPQHF	TGTGCCAGCAGCTTAGCCGGGGGTGCCAATCAGCCCCAGCATTTT
many	TRBD1	TRBV14	TRBJ1-2	CASSQDYRGGYTF	TGTGCCAGCAGCCAAGACTACAGGGGCGGCTACACCTTC
many	TRBD2	TRBV29-1	TRBJ2-1	CSVFGGRLYNEQFF	TGCAGCGTCTTCGGCGGGAGATTGTACAATGAGCAGTTCTTC
many	TRBD2	TRBV20-1	TRBJ2-1	CSARDPSTSGYYNEQFF	TGCAGTGCTAGAGATCCCTCGACTAGCGGGTATTACAATGAGCAGTTCTTC
-	-	TRBV28	TRBJ1-1	CASRKQVLNTEAFF	TGTGCCAGCAGAAAACAGGTCTTGAACACTGAAGCTTTCTTT
many	TRBD1	TRBV5-1	TRBJ2-5	CASSILTGWLETQYF	TGCGCCAGCAGCATTCTGACAGGGTGGTTGGAGACCCAGTACTTC
many	-	TRBV28	TRBJ2-5	CASSLDRSSHYQETQYF	TGTGCCAGCAGTTTAGATAGGTCTAGTCATTACCAAGAGACCCAGTACTTC
many	-	TRBV20-1	TRBJ1-1	CSARWGPRPVNTEAFF	TGCAGTGCTAGGTGGGGTCCTCGACCGGTGAACACTGAAGCTTTCTTT
-	TRBD2	TRBV7-2	TRBJ2-7	CASSSILAGAPYEQYF	TGTGCCAGCAGCTCAATACTAGCGGGAGCCCCCTACGAGCAGTACTTC
many	TRBD2	TRBV9	TRBJ2-2	CASSVGDGRAPSTGELFF	TGTGCCAGCAGCGTAGGGGACGGGAGGGCCCCGAGCACCGGGGAGCTGTTTTTT
many	-	TRBV12-3/TRBV12-4	TRBJ1-3	CASSPFLGNTIYF	TGTGCCAGCAGTCCCTTTCTTGGAAACACCATATATTTT
few	-	TRBV10-3	TRBJ2-2	CAIRGTGTSNTGELFF	TGTGCCATCAGGGGTACCGGGACTTCGAACACCGGGGAGCTGTTTTTT
-	-	TRBV21-1	TRBJ2-3	CASSKVLRGTGGRTDTQYF	TGTGCCAGCAGCAAAGTATTGCGCGGGACAGGGGGTCGCACAGATACGCAGTATTTT
-	TRBD1	TRBV4-3	TRBJ2-7	CASSQDRDRLYEQYF	TGCGCCAGCAGCCAAGACCGGGACAGACTCTACGAGCAGTACTTC
many	-	TRBV5-1	TRBJ1-2	CASSSGQIEGYGYTF	TGCGCCAGCAGCTCAGGACAGATCGAAGGCTATGGCTACACCTTC
many	TRBD2	TRBV6-1	TRBJ2-3	CASSHRTSGFTDTQYF	TGTGCCAGCAGTCATCGGACTAGCGGGTTTACAGATACGCAGTATTTT
-	TRBD2	TRBV29-1	TRBJ2-1	CSGLRGTSGGNEQFF	TGCAGCGGGCTGCGCGGGACTAGCGGGGGAAATGAGCAGTTCTTC
few	-	TRBV24-1	TRBJ2-1	CATSDLAAGADEQFF	TGTGCCACCAGTGATTTAGCCGCTGGAGCCGATGAGCAGTTCTTC
many	-	TRBV3-1	TRBJ2-5	CASSQDIEGLGFYF	TGTGCCAGCAGCCAAGATATTGAGGGACTCGGGTTCTACTTC
few	-	TRBV19	TRBJ1-6	CASSATGPRGGYSPLHF	TGTGCCAGTAGTGCCACCGGGCCGAGAGGGGGATATTCACCCCTCCACTTT
-	-	TRBV25-1	TRBJ2-4	CASSDRAQGSAKNIQYF	TGTGCCAGCAGTGATAGAGCCCAGGGGTCGGCCAAAAACATTCAGTACTTC
many	TRBD2	TRBV20-1	TRBJ2-1	CSAARLAGAYNEQFF	TGCAGTGCTGCCCGACTAGCGGGGGCCTACAATGAGCAGTTCTTC
few	-	TRBV20-1	TRBJ1-1	CSARSPLAGAAPPTEAFF	TGCAGTGCTAGATCGCCCTTAGCGGGGGCCGCTCCCCCCACTGAAGCTTTCTTT
many	-	TRBV20-1	TRBJ2-1	CSARAYNSYNEQFF	TGCAGTGCTAGGGCCTATAACTCCTACAATGAGCAGTTCTTC
few	-	TRBV18	TRBJ2-6	CASSPPYRRSGANVLTF	TGTGCCAGCTCACCACCTTATCGACGCTCTGGGGCCAACGTCCTGACTTTC
few	-	TRBV4-2	TRBJ1-6	CASSQDGPNSPLHF	TGTGCCAGCAGCCAAGACGGTCCTAATTCACCCCTCCACTTT
-	-	TRBV24-1	TRBJ2-1	CATSDFGGTTSYNEQFF	TGTGCCACCAGTGATTTCGGCGGGACCACTTCCTACAATGAGCAGTTCTTC
-	-	TRBV7-2	TRBJ1-1	CASSATKGTEAFF	TGTGCCAGCAGCGCGACTAAGGGGACTGAAGCTTTCTTT
-	-	TRBV7-8	TRBJ2-5	CASSSEGWETQYF	TGTGCCAGCAGCTCGGAGGGTTGGGAGACCCAGTACTTC
-	TRBD2	TRBV6-2/TRBV6-3	TRBJ2-1	CASSWAGGYNEQFF	TGTGCCAGCAGTTGGGCGGGGGGTTACAATGAGCAGTTCTTC
many	-	TRBV7-8	TRBJ1-5	CASSLVGRKNQPQHF	TGTGCCAGCAGCTTAGTGGGACGGAAGAATCAGCCCCAGCATTTT
many	-	TRBV20-1	TRBJ1-5	CSAGVGGGNQPQHF	TGCAGTGCTGGGGTGGGTGGCGGCAATCAGCCCCAGCATTTT